Following are 21 T cell receptor beta chains from one sample sequenced in a study of identical twins. TCRdb passed the 5' RACE reads through MiXCR, listing each CDR3 protein once. The profile shows around 290,000 distinct CDR3 sequences, roughly 8.6% of them singletons. This sample also belongs to another study, concerning yellow fever vaccine responses in identical twins.

Material for sequencing was CD8+ T cells sorted from blood. Receptor source: a woman aged 18-30 years in good health.

This clonotype turned up a few times. The chain couples TRBV10-3 to TRBJ2-5; TRBD2 agrees at 8 bases. Losses at the gene ends were 0 bases for V and 2 bases for J; bases not matched to a gene: 20. Germline V gene sequence: CDR1 ENHRY, CDR2 SYGVKD. The length of the CDR3 is 21 residues. CDR3 region: CAISESGVPGLETSRQETQYF. The CDR3 DNA follows: TGTGCCATCAGTGAGTCGGGGGTTCCGGGACTAGAGACCTCCAGACAAGAGACCCAGTACTTC.

At least ten counts were recorded for this clonotype. The chain couples TRBV11-2 to TRBJ2-7; D possibly corresponds to TRBD1 (6 bases). The CDR3 totals 18 residues. Trimming stripped 1 base from V and 2 bases from J, with 21 bases between. Germline CDR1 is SGHAT and CDR2 is FQNNGV. CDR3 residues: CASSLALFGQGLTYEQYF. DNA for the CDR3: TGTGCCAGCAGCTTAGCTCTTTTTGGTCAGGGGTTAACCTACGAGCAGTACTTC.

This clonotype was counted a few times. The genes are TRBV15 and TRBJ2-7; 8 bases agree with TRBD1. This CDR3 has 15 amino acids. V lost 5 bases to trimming and J lost 3 bases; unmatched junction nucleotides: 9. CDR1 and CDR2 (germline): LNHNV, YYDKDF (reference sequence). CDR3 in DNA: TGTGCCACCAGCGGGAACGACAGGGGATTCTACGAGCAGTACTTC. Protein product: CATSGNDRGFYEQYF.

The chain links TRBV20-1 to TRBJ2-1, with 8 positions matching TRBD2. The J segment lost 11 bases and the V segment lost 0 bases, leaving 9 bases of the junction unmatched. CDR3 size: 14 residues. CDR1 and CDR2 from the germline V gene are DFQATT and SNEGSKA (reference sequence). CDR3 region: CSARDKAGDWKQFF. CDR3 nucleotide sequence: TGCAGTGCTAGAGATAAAGCGGGGGACTGGAAGCAGTTCTTC.

This clonotype was seen at least ten times. This chain connects TRBV5-4 to TRBJ1-2, with D hard to call. In germline, CDR1 is SGHNT, CDR2 YYREEE (reference sequence). The CDR3 has 13 residues. The germline V and J ends were trimmed by 6 bases and 1 base, with 10 bases remaining between them. CDR3 region: CASKTSINYGYTF. CDR3 nucleotides: TGTGCCAGCAAGACATCGATTAACTATGGCTACACCTTC.

This clonotype has a count of ten or more. This rearrangement joins TRBV7-3 to TRBJ2-1; TRBD1 aligns across 9 bases. Germline lookup yields CDR1 SGHTA and CDR2 FQGTGA. The V segment lost 4 bases and the J segment 9 bases; nucleotides outside the gene matches: 10. The CDR3 spans 15 residues. CDR3 sequence reads: CASSSTGTGNSEQFF. Written as DNA, the CDR3 is TGTGCCAGCAGCTCGACCGGGACAGGGAACAGTGAGCAGTTCTTC.

This clonotype was seen a few times. The chain joins TRBV7-3 to TRBJ2-1; 12 nucleotides line up with TRBD2. The CDR3 runs 16 residues. Per germline, CDR1 SGHTA and CDR2 FQGTGA. Trimming at V came to 5 bases and at J to 1 base, leaving 3 bases not matched to a gene. CDR3 region: CASSLGTSGSYNEQFF. CDR3 sequence (DNA): TGTGCCAGCAGCCTCGGGACTAGCGGGTCCTACAATGAGCAGTTCTTC.

This clonotype was seen repeatedly, ten times or more. The chain is built from TRBV14 and TRBJ2-1; D not resolved. The germline CDR1 and CDR2 sequences are SGHDN and FVKESK. The V end was cut by 3 bases, the J end by 9 bases, with 12 bases between. This CDR3 contains 13 residues. CDR3 sequence reads: CASSQTRTGEQFF. CDR3 nucleotides: TGTGCCAGCAGCCAGACACGAACGGGTGAGCAGTTCTTC.

Only a few counts were recorded for this clonotype. This chain joins TRBV20-1 and TRBJ2-1; TRBD2 matches 10 bases. Trimming took 2 bases from V and 2 from J; bases not matched to a gene: 9. Germline loops: CDR1 DFQATT, CDR2 SNEGSKA (reference sequence). CDR3 length: 17 residues. The CDR3 DNA reads TGCAGTGCTAGACCATTCTCTAGCGGGAGCACCTACAATGAGCAGTTCTTC. Translated, it gives CSARPFSSGSTYNEQFF.

This clonotype was seen ten or more times. V is TRBV3-1 and J is TRBJ2-5, with 8 bases matching TRBD2. Per the germline V gene, CDR1 is LGHDT and CDR2 is YNNKEL (reference sequence). The CDR3 contains 14 residues. The ends lost 5 bases at V and 1 base at J; junction bases unmatched: 3. The CDR3 sequence is CASSLAGLQETQYF. The CDR3 region has the DNA TGTGCCAGCAGCTTAGCGGGGCTCCAAGAGACCCAGTACTTC.

The sample holds many counts of this clonotype. The chain recombines TRBV12-3 or TRBV12-4 with TRBJ2-3; a possible D gene is TRBD2 (5 bases). V was trimmed by 4 bases and J by 5 bases, leaving 13 bases between them. The CDR3 spans 14 residues. The CDR3 DNA sequence: TGTGCCAGCAGTTCCTGGACTGCCGGAGATACGCAGTATTTT. Protein: CASSSWTAGDTQYF.

J is TRBJ2-1 and V is TRBV4-3; 7 bases are a match to TRBD2. The V segment lost 0 bases and the J segment 5 bases; nucleotides outside the gene matches: 4. Germline CDR1 reads LGHNA; CDR2 reads YSLEER. The CDR3 runs to 15 residues. CDR3 nucleotide sequence: TGCGCCAGCAGCCAAGACGGGACTACCGACAATGAGCAGTTCTTC. Residues: CASSQDGTTDNEQFF.

Regarding this clonotype: A junction boundary mismatches the germline segment, possibly from a read error. V usage is TRBV20-1 and J usage is TRBJ2-3; 8 bases align to TRBD2. Germline CDR1 is DFQATT and CDR2 is SNEGSKA (reference sequence). This CDR3 is 17 amino acids long. The CDR3 coding sequence is TGCTGTGCTCGAGAGCCTAGGACTAGCCTCAGCACAGATACGCAGTATTTT. This sequence encodes CCAREPRTSLSTDTQYF.

The genes are TRBV11-2 and TRBJ2-1; no firm D call. The CDR3 consists of 13 residues. The germline V gene has CDR1 SGHAT and CDR2 FQNNGV. Trimming stripped 4 bases from V and 10 bases from J, with 14 bases between. The CDR3: CASSSAPYGEQFF. CDR3 bases: TGTGCCAGCAGCTCTGCCCCTTACGGGGAGCAGTTCTTC.

The chain couples TRBV20-1 to TRBJ2-7; 10 bases are shared with TRBD2. V was pared by 2 bases and J by 7 bases, with 5 bases of the junction left unmatched. The CDR3 has 13 residues. Germline CDR1 is DFQATT and CDR2 is SNEGSKA (reference sequence). The CDR3 coding sequence is TGCAGTGCTAGACTAGCGGGAGATGGGGAGCAGTACTTC. Translated: CSARLAGDGEQYF.

This clonotype was found a few times. The V call is TRBV18, the J call TRBJ2-5; 7 bases align to TRBD1. The CDR3 sequence is 15 residues long. Germline CDR1 reads KGHSH; CDR2 reads LQKENI. Trimming cost V 5 bases and J 0 bases; bases outside gene matches: 6. This CDR3 reads CASSWVDRDQETQYF. The DNA for the CDR3 is TGTGCCAGCTCATGGGTCGACAGGGACCAAGAGACCCAGTACTTC.

A single count supports this clonotype. The chain is built from TRBV18 and TRBJ2-1; the match to TRBD2 covers 12 bases. This CDR3 region has 16 residues. CDR1 KGHSH and CDR2 LQKENI come from the germline V gene. The V gene end was trimmed by 3 bases and the J gene end by 8 bases; junction bases not matched to a gene: 8. CDR3 sequence (DNA): TGTGCCAGCTCACCCCAGACTAGCGGGAGTATGGATGAGCAGTTCTTC. Translation gives CASSPQTSGSMDEQFF.

This clonotype was recorded a few times. In DNA, the CDR3 is TGTGCCATCGGGGTTGGCGGGGGGGACTTGGATACGCAGTATTTT. Translation: CAIGVGGGDLDTQYF. This chain connects TRBV27 to TRBJ2-3; 9 bases agree with TRBD2. The V segment lost 10 bases and the J segment 6 bases; nucleotides outside the gene matches: 14. The V gene's germline CDR1 is MNHEY and CDR2 SMNVEV (reference sequence). The CDR3 contains 15 residues.

The chain combines TRBV7-2 with TRBJ2-2; possibly TRBD2 for D (6 bases). Germline V CDR1 and CDR2: SGHTA, FQGNSA. The CDR3 loop spans 15 amino acids. Trimming left V 1 base short and J 3 bases short, with 9 bases between. The CDR3 loop is CASSLEPGDTGELFF. CDR3 nucleotide sequence: TGTGCCAGCAGCTTAGAACCGGGGGACACCGGGGAGCTGTTTTTT.

The rearrangement joins TRBV6-6 to TRBJ2-7; 7 bases align to TRBD1. Germline trimming cut 8 bases from V and 2 bases from J; bases unmatched to any gene: 3. The CDR3 is 12 amino acids. CDR1 and CDR2 (germline): MNHNY, SVGAGI (reference sequence). The CDR3 protein is CASGGQTYEQYF. In DNA, the CDR3 is TGTGCCAGCGGGGGACAGACCTACGAGCAGTACTTC.

There are a few counts of this clonotype. The V and J genes are TRBV30 and TRBJ1-1, with D hard to call. Trimming removed 2 bases at V and 1 base at J, with 11 bases between. The CDR3 extends over 14 amino acids. Germline CDR1 and CDR2: GTSNPN and SVGIG (reference sequence). CDR3 coding DNA: TGTGCCTGGAGTACAAGGACGGGGAACACTGAAGCTTTCTTT. As protein: CAWSTRTGNTEAFF.